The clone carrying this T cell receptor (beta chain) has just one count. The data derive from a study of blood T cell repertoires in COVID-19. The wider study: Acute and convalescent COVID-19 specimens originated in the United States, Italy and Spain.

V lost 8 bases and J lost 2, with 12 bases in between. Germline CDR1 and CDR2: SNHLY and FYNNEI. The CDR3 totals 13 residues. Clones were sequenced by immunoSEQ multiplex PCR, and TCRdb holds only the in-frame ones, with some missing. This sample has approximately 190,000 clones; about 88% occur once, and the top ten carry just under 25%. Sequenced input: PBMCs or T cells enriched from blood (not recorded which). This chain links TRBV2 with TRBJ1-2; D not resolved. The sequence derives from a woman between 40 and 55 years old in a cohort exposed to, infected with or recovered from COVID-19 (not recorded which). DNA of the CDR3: TGTGCCAGCGGAGATAGGCCCAACTATGGCTACACCTTC. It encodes CASGDRPNYGYTF.